The rows below give T cell receptor beta chains drawn from one sample of a study of response to subunit inactivated influenza vaccine. From the RT-PCR reads, TCRdb called clonotypes with MiXCR, one entry per CDR3 protein. This sample has 300,000 to 350,000 distinct CDR3 sequences, with around a fifth found just once. The starting material was PBMCs from blood, obtained 21 months after vaccination. The receptors come from a man aged 50 to 69 who received an inactivated influenza vaccine. Each CDR3 is given with its conserved first and last residue.

J | V | CDR3
TRBJ1-1 | TRBV3-1 | CASSPGQTGAEAFF
TRBJ2-5 | TRBV6-2/TRBV6-3 | CASSYVQGETQYF
TRBJ2-6 | TRBV6-1 | CASRMGGVAGANVLTF
TRBJ2-7 | TRBV20-1 | CSARVGGPVSEQYF
TRBJ2-1 | TRBV20-1 | CSAKGLESYNEQFF
TRBJ2-1 | TRBV29-1 | CSVSRASSYNEQFF
TRBJ1-2 | TRBV6-2/TRBV6-3 | CASSSSNTFNGYTF
TRBJ1-3 | TRBV29-1 | CSVGRTGGSGNTIYF
TRBJ1-2 | TRBV5-1 | CASSLDRAGYTF
TRBJ2-1 | TRBV12-5 | CASGLTGNEQFF
TRBJ1-2 | TRBV2 | CASSERGGGHGYTF
TRBJ2-3 | TRBV6-1 | CASRLTSGGATDTQYF
TRBJ2-1 | TRBV5-1 | CASGPDGSSYNEQFF
TRBJ1-2 | TRBV6-1 | CASRPTGTGYGYTF
TRBJ1-3 | TRBV12-3/TRBV12-4 | CASSSYDTIYF
TRBJ1-6 | TRBV29-1 | CSAKEDRGSPLHF
TRBJ1-5 | TRBV20-1 | CSAGILTLLNQPQHF
TRBJ2-7 | TRBV24-1 | CATIRLGHDNLNPSYEQYF
TRBJ1-3 | TRBV7-2 | CASSPQESLSGNTIYF
TRBJ1-5 | TRBV4-2 | CASSQVQSNQPQHF
TRBJ2-5 | TRBV3-1 | CASRERARQETQYF
TRBJ1-4 | TRBV12-3/TRBV12-4 | CASSLGGNEKLFF
TRBJ2-3 | TRBV5-1 | CASSPAGTGEDTQYF
TRBJ1-5 | TRBV28 | CASSKTGDQPQHF
TRBJ2-5 | TRBV20-1 | CSAITGQGRETQYF
TRBJ1-2 | TRBV6-5 | CASSYRRMIREMGGYTF
TRBJ1-1 | TRBV10-2 | CASSDVDRGNTEAFF
TRBJ2-2 | TRBV25-1 | CASSEGSGELFF
TRBJ2-4 | TRBV11-3 | CASSLGQENIQYF
TRBJ2-6 | TRBV11-1 | CASSLGRISFSGANVLTF
TRBJ1-5 | TRBV29-1 | CSVVSGDQPQHF
TRBJ1-2 | TRBV3-1 | CASSQPGTGGNYGYTF
TRBJ2-1 | TRBV12-3/TRBV12-4 | CASTPGTEKQFF
TRBJ2-1 | TRBV11-1 | CASSLAPRYGNEQFF
TRBJ2-3 | TRBV20-1 | CSDSPVSTDTQYF
TRBJ2-1 | TRBV19 | CASSSRTAYSYNEQFF
TRBJ2-7 | TRBV12-3/TRBV12-4 | CASSRDARTGEQYF
TRBJ1-2 | TRBV6-2/TRBV6-3 | CASSSSQGARYGYTF
TRBJ1-5 | TRBV20-1 | CSAGTGNSNQPQHF
TRBJ1-2 | TRBV12-3/TRBV12-4 | CASKTGLGNYGYTF
TRBJ1-4 | TRBV30 | CAWRPGTGSEKLFF
TRBJ2-7 | TRBV6-2/TRBV6-3 | CASSLRELSYEQYF
TRBJ2-7 | TRBV12-3/TRBV12-4 | CASSQTSLREQYF
TRBJ2-7 | TRBV9 | CASSAGGTGAIYEQYF
TRBJ2-5 | TRBV7-9 | CASSPLTSGKQETQYF